This T cell receptor beta chain came from a study of breast tumors, draining lymph nodes, adjacent tissues. Samples came from axillary lymph nodes draining the breast cancer. The CDR3 covers 15 residues. The germline V gene encodes CDR1 SNHLY and CDR2 FYNNEI. General study results and limits: Data only fit, rather than demonstrated, lymph node origin of most tumor T cells. Data fit most tumor T cells coming from lymph node, expanding in tumor. Tumor and nontumor repertoires were significantly more similar in luminal-like than in basal-like breast cancer. Tumor repertoires ranked between lymph nodes and nontumor tissue in diversity, with V and J gene preferences.

Comments on this clonotype: Its matching antigen is unknown.

TCRdb re-called the multiplex PCR reads through MiXCR, storing one row per CDR3 protein. The profile shows under 300,000 distinct CDR3 sequences, less than 45% of them singletons. The TCR was taken from a female donor with breast cancer. Some clones in this sample may be carry-over from other donors' samples. The rearrangement links TRBV2 to TRBJ2-7; D might be TRBD1 (5 bases). The J call is in doubt because the DNA end fits TRBJ2-1 better. Sequencing input: axillary lymph node tissue. The CDR3 protein is CASSQGDWGMNEQFF. Written as DNA, the CDR3 is TGTGCCAGCAGTCAGGGTGACTGGGGAATGAACGAGCAGTTCTTC.